This note documents a single T cell receptor beta chain sequence. The ends lost 5 bases at V and 0 bases at J; junction bases unmatched: 6. In germline, CDR1 is SGHAT, CDR2 FQNNGV. The CDR3 is 17 residues long. This specimen comes from a study of cytomegalovirus exposure and HLA in healthy donors. In the PCR, 60 Vbeta and 13 Jbeta primers were used. Here immunoSEQ multiplex PCR was the method, and the copy in TCRdb shows in-frame clones only, minus some. This repertoire includes 150,000 to 200,000 clones. The rearrangement links TRBV11-2 to TRBJ2-1; 11 nucleotides line up with TRBD1. Sequencing was done on a sample of PBMCs. This clonotype originated in a woman aged 55 to 70 in good health and CMV-seronegative. CDR3 sequence: CASSLGQGAISYNEQFF. In DNA, the CDR3 is TGTGCCAGCAGCCTCGGACAGGGGGCAATCTCCTACAATGAGCAGTTCTTC.